This entry features one T cell receptor (beta chain) sequence. This clone has only a few counts. Its target antigen remains unknown. One end of the junction varies from germline; a read error may be responsible. The data are from a study of cytomegalovirus exposure and HLA in healthy donors (dated by TCRdb to 2016 to 2017). Some background on the complete study: An earlier analysis of some 600 of the donors reported about 280 Gb of sequence data and about 120 million unique TCR beta sequences obtained from about 180 million T cells. Roughly 320 gigabases of sequencing data and 75 million to 85 million unique TCR sequences made up an early release that covered several hundred HLA-typed donors. Of the 350 to 450 genotyped donors, approximately 80% were placed in the genetic ancestry cluster associated with self-reported Caucasian donors. The study was designed to test whether signatures of past pathogen exposure could be identified by cataloging public T cell receptors. The T cell repertoires of around 670 subjects were profiled by immunosequencing and related to cytomegalovirus serostatus. A separate validation cohort of approximately 130 different subjects was used in addition to the 666-subject first cohort. High-throughput TCR immunosequencing, statistical association of individual TCRs with disease status, and machine learning were combined to predict cytomegalovirus infection status. A later analysis re-analyzed previously published TCR beta repertoires from roughly 630 donors and added high-resolution HLA genotyping to study TCR occurrence patterns. The later analysis used no new phenotypic data to find candidate immune exposures, relying instead on TCR beta sequences and their occurrence across donors. To decide whether each TCR beta V gene segment behaved as functional or pseudogenic, an earlier analysis of approximately 620 of the donors relied on high-throughput TCR beta sequencing. Donor age, sex, ethnicity and CMV serostatus were compiled together with the repertoire data. Genome-wide SNP genotypes for about 65% of the 666 donors were used in a later genetic analysis, which treated that subset as a discovery cohort. All discovery cohort repertoires had been generated using a single sequencing platform. Class I and class II HLA loci were covered by the typing at four-digit resolution. Typing coverage differed by locus: A, B, C, DRB1 and DQB1 were typed in about 620-640 donors, DQA1 in approximately 520, DPA1 in 600 to 610, and DPB1 in around 440. Five DR-DQ haplotypes were handled as single units for association and clustering, since linkage in the cohort was strong. Across 398 genotyped donors of the cohort, an average of 235,054 unique TCR beta nucleotide sequences per donor were sequenced, and around 20% of those sequences were non-productive. Findings and caveats that apply to the study as a whole: While some public TCRs were present in many individuals, most TCR sequences turned up only very rarely across donors. Immune exposure information for the cohort was limited to CMV serostatus. A group of highly shared sequence variants was considered likely to be a technical artifact of the sequencing pipeline. A later analysis reported that several top co-occurrence clusters appeared linked to parvovirus B19, influenza, CMV and Epstein-Barr virus. An earlier analysis of approximately 530 of the donors showed that most TCR beta V segments appeared in productive rearrangements either about 87% or about 30% of the time, which broadly matched IMGT annotations. Seventeen rarely observed V segments, including chromosome 9 orphons, were excluded from the earlier analysis of some 590 of the donors because counts were too low. Strong co-occurrence of HLA alleles, especially DR and DQ, made assigning TCR associations to individual alleles difficult. A few of the identified cytomegalovirus-associated TCR beta chains were confirmed in vitro to be specific for cytomegalovirus antigens. Linkage disequilibrium might explain the correlated functional status among segregating V segments, but an unknown experimental factor could not be excluded. According to a later genetic analysis, donors in an Asian-associated ancestry cluster had fewer N-insertions in productive TCRs than the approximately 690-donor mean. A later analysis found that TCR association rates varied across HLA loci, with DRB1 alleles showing the most associated TCRs and HLA-C alleles the fewest. Because some donors lacked HLA typing at each locus, the association tests relied only on the typed subset. A later analysis associated about 17,000 TCR beta sequences with specific HLA alleles at a false discovery rate of 0.05. According to a later analysis, most CMV-associated TCR beta chains appeared to be HLA-restricted, and the HLA associations seemed to be driven largely by CMV exposure. A later genetic analysis associated a missense DCLRE1C variant with V-gene and J-gene trimming of TCR beta chains, and an independent cohort replicated the association. Compared with equally common non-associated chains, HLA-associated TCR beta chains in a later analysis were more clonally expanded and had lower generation probabilities. The cohort was sequenced for TCR beta chains only, and without alpha or paired-chain data the features that could be detected were limited. A further reported finding was that TCR beta sequences accurately predicted the HLA-A and HLA-B alleles for most subjects in the first cohort. A total of about 180 TCR beta chains were listed by the study as associated with cytomegalovirus. The authors suggested that the approach could potentially be generalized to other disease states and immunological phenotypes. In both the original and validation cohorts, the classifier was reported to diagnose cytomegalovirus status with high specificity and sensitivity. Sequencing depth was assumed to be roughly uniform across donors in the presence/absence analyses, though that assumption may not hold.

The cohort consisted of 666 healthy bone marrow donors. Cohort members were all nominally healthy when sampled, although unrecorded immune exposures were likely present. The donor tested CMV seronegative and was one of the 352 seronegative cohort members. A peripheral blood sample was provided by each donor, and peripheral blood mononuclear cells were used for TCR beta sequencing. The Qiagen DNeasy Blood Extraction Kit was used to extract genomic DNA from the blood cell samples. Library preparation was by the immunoSEQ multiplex PCR assay. For the multiplex PCR, a mixture combining 60 forward primers for TCR Vbeta segments and 13 reverse primers for TCR Jbeta segments was used. A multiplex PCR assay on genomic DNA amplified the CDR3 region of rearranged TCR beta genes. The Illumina HiSeq System was used to sequence the amplified TCR beta libraries as 87-base-pair reads. The paper's data handling went like this. A later analysis tallied tens of millions of unique TCR beta chains across the 640 or so repertoires, and some 10 million of those chains were shared by two or more donors. Raw reads were error-corrected and collapsed into unique sequences with a nearest-neighbor algorithm that merged closely related sequences to remove PCR and sequencing errors. CDR3 sequences were aligned to IMGT reference sequences to assign V, D and J gene segments. For a sequence to be retained, at least a six-nucleotide match to both a V gene segment and a J gene segment was required. A rearrangement was called productive if the CDR3 had no stop codons and remained in frame with V and J, and every other rearrangement was called non-productive. CDR3 was defined according to IMGT convention as the region running from the second conserved V-encoded cysteine to the conserved J-encoded phenylalanine. The earlier analysis of some 580 of the donors excluded any sequence lacking an unambiguous match to a single V gene segment. In an earlier analysis of 450 to 700 of the donors, V segments were called functional above 56.7% productive rearrangements and were called segregating when the between-donor standard deviation exceeded 5%. A statistical classification framework was developed to diagnose cytomegalovirus status using the catalog of TCR beta chain sequences. In a later analysis, TCR nucleotide sequences were compared against IMGT/GENE-DB human TR gene sequences so that V and J genes could be assigned. The TCRdist pipeline was used in a later analysis to assign CDR3 sequences and most-parsimonious VDJ recombination scenarios. In a later analysis, each TCR beta chain was defined by its CDR3 amino acid sequence together with its V-gene family, and reads lacking a unique V-gene family were excluded. To address suspected cross-contamination and a sequencing artifact, a later analysis removed 592 highly shared, low-generation-probability nucleotide sequences. For each public chain, a later analysis derived a clonal expansion index from normalized ranks of inferred template counts within each repertoire. A later analysis computed generation probabilities with a VDJ recombination model fitted to out-of-frame rearrangements, and checked the results against IGoR. In a later analysis, hypergeometric tests were used to score TCR-TCR, TCR-HLA and TCR-CMV co-occurrence, with a repertoire-size bias correction applied to TCR pairs. False discovery rates were estimated in a later analysis by permuting HLA or CMV assignments 20 times. In a later analysis, co-occurring TCRs were grouped using DBSCAN, and TCRdist sequence similarity was added for clustering within HLA-allele-positive subsets. Repertoires with fewer than 30,000 or more than 120,000 public chains, plus five repertoires with anomalous nucleotide sharing, were excluded from co-occurrence clustering. TCRdb took this table from immuneACCESS and kept in-frame rearrangements with V and J called. Such tables lack part of the clones; where checked against another copy, unresolved V genes explain under half of the gap, and the rest is unexplained. D and trimming were read from the DNA, whereas the V and J calls and clone size are those reported in that table. The sample contains around 130,000 clones, roughly two thirds of them found a single time. Together, the top ten hold about 1.7% of the sample.

The clonotype originates from a male donor in good health and CMV-seronegative. The sequencing sample was made of PBMCs.

The DNA is as follows: TGTGCTAGCAGCCTCCGAGGGGGGGCTAATGAAAAACTGTTTTTT. Translated, this gives CASSLRGGANEKLFF. This sequence uses TRBV7-7 and TRBJ1-4; the D gene is possibly TRBD1, with 6 bases matching. The CDR3 has 15 amino acids, counting the end cysteine and phenylalanine. CDR3 DNA is the only sequence kept; it has 45 bases, read in frame from the first base. Reading the germline V gene (reference sequence) gives CDR1 SSHAT and CDR2 FNYEAQ.